A single sample is the source of the 24 T cell receptor beta chains below, sequenced in a study of T-cell reconstitution after alpha-beta-depleted transplantation in children. Unique molecular identifiers were used to barcode this TCRbeta library. TCRdb itself ran the PCR reads through MiXCR, one entry per CDR3 protein. The data hold 780,000 or so distinct CDR3 sequences, with approximately 15% observed a single time. The material was PBMCs, mostly from graft donor cells, obtained 360 days after TCRalphabeta/CD19-depleted stem cell transplant. The receptor source for this set is a male patient aged 10 to 17 who had a stem cell transplant for acute lymphoblastic leukemia, so the T cells may come from the graft donor.

The table lists this clonotype with a few counts. V usage is TRBV6-6 and J usage is TRBJ2-7; perhaps TRBD2 as D (6 bases). The CDR3 contains 13 residues. CDR1 MNHNY and CDR2 SVGAGI come from the germline V gene (reference sequence). The ends were cut back, 4 bases at V and 3 bases at J, with 10 bases in the middle. CDR3 in DNA: TGTGCCAGCAGTTGGGACTTTAACTACGAGCAGTACTTC. It is translated as CASSWDFNYEQYF.

The chain employs TRBV6-1 and TRBJ2-1; 7 bases are a match to TRBD1. CDR1 and CDR2 from the germline V gene are MNHNS and SASEGT. The CDR3 has 15 amino acids. V gave up 6 bases and J gave up 4 bases; unmatched junction bases: 9. This chain's CDR3 is CASRSSGTEYNEQFF. The DNA of the CDR3 is TGTGCCAGCAGATCATCCGGGACAGAATACAATGAGCAGTTCTTC.

The chain joins TRBV3-1 to TRBJ2-1; TRBD2 matches at 9 bases. Trimming took 5 bases from V and 5 from J; bases not matched to a gene: 10. Germline CDR1 is LGHDT and CDR2 is YNNKEL (reference sequence). The CDR3 is 16 amino acids. The CDR3 DNA reads as TGTGCCAGCAGCATCCCCGGGACTAGCAGAAACAATGAGCAGTTCTTC. Amino acid sequence: CASSIPGTSRNNEQFF.

This chain joins TRBV7-9 and TRBJ2-7, with D possibly matching TRBD2 (5 bases). V was trimmed by 2 bases and J by 3 bases, leaving 14 bases between them. Germline loops: CDR1 SEHNR, CDR2 FQNEAQ (reference sequence). The CDR3 covers 15 residues. CDR3 amino acids: CASSLTRAESYEQYF. The CDR3 DNA sequence: TGTGCCAGCAGCTTAACGAGGGCAGAGAGCTACGAGCAGTACTTC.

The chain links TRBV5-5 to TRBJ2-1; D is unresolved. From germline, CDR1 is SGHKS and CDR2 YYEKEE (reference sequence). V gave up 0 bases and J gave up 10 bases, with 17 bases separating them. This CDR3 is 15 amino acids long. Written as DNA, the CDR3 is TGTGCCAGCAGCTTGGGGGTATGGGGTAACGGCGAGCAGTTCTTC. Translation gives CASSLGVWGNGEQFF.

The chain combines TRBV10-3 with TRBJ1-1; D is unresolved. V was cut by 3 bases and J by 6 bases, with 17 bases left in between. This CDR3 has 15 residues. Germline V gives CDR1 ENHRY, CDR2 SYGVKD. The CDR3 sequence is CAISDSEGLIPEAFF. CDR3 DNA sequence: TGTGCCATCAGTGACAGCGAAGGGTTAATCCCTGAAGCTTTCTTT.

This clonotype was observed many times. The rearrangement uses TRBV14 and TRBJ2-1; D is undetermined. Germline CDR1 and CDR2: SGHDN and FVKESK. The V and J ends lost 4 bases and 12 bases respectively, with 22 bases between them. The CDR3 loop spans 15 amino acids. Here the CDR3 reads CASSPGDPDFVWQFF. The CDR3 coding sequence is TGTGCCAGCAGCCCAGGAGATCCGGATTTTGTTTGGCAGTTCTTC.

In this sample, this clonotype turned up a few times. The chain carries TRBV4-1 and TRBJ2-7, with 11 bases fitting TRBD2. This CDR3 spans 15 amino acids. V lost 1 base to trimming and J lost 9 bases; unmatched junction nucleotides: 8. Germline CDR1 reads MGHRA; CDR2 reads YSYEKL. The CDR3 DNA is TGCGCCAGCAGCCAAGTGACTAGCGGGATTGGTGGGCAGTACTTC. Protein product: CASSQVTSGIGGQYF.

This clonotype turned up a few times. The V gene is TRBV7-6, the J gene TRBJ2-7; D gene uncertain. Trimming left V 2 bases short and J 0 bases short, with 11 bases between. The V gene's germline CDR1 is SGHVS and CDR2 FNYEAQ. This CDR3 has 15 residues. CDR3 in amino acids: CASSLLGFGSYEQYF. CDR3 bases: TGTGCCAGCAGCTTATTAGGGTTTGGCTCCTACGAGCAGTACTTC.

This CDR3 reads CARGLLNTGELFF. DNA of the CDR3: TGTGCCAGGGGACTGTTGAACACCGGGGAGCTGTTTTTT. This chain uses TRBV2 with TRBJ2-2, with D perhaps TRBD2 (6 bases). Germline loops: CDR1 SNHLY, CDR2 FYNNEI. Trimming left V 9 bases short and J 1 base short, with 9 bases between. The CDR3 consists of 13 residues.

This clonotype has only a few counts. This chain joins TRBV7-7 and TRBJ2-1, with D possibly being TRBD2 (5 bases). Per germline, CDR1 SSHAT and CDR2 FNYEAQ (reference sequence). V was clipped by 5 bases and J by 6 bases, with 11 bases between them. The CDR3 loop spans 13 amino acids. The CDR3 loop is CASSHGLLNEQFF. In nucleotides, the CDR3 is TGTGCCAGCAGCCACGGACTGCTCAATGAGCAGTTCTTC.

A few counts support this clonotype. This chain uses TRBV12-3 or TRBV12-4 with TRBJ1-1; a possible D gene is TRBD1 (5 bases). This CDR3 is built from 18 residues. V was shortened by 4 bases and J by 1 base, with 22 bases between the two germline ends. The CDR3 nucleotides are TGTGCCAGCAGTTCCGTCTGGCAGGGAGGATCAGAGAACACTGAAGCTTTCTTT. Translating it yields CASSSVWQGGSENTEAFF.

The V and J genes are TRBV12-3 or TRBV12-4 and TRBJ2-5; D perhaps matches TRBD2 (5 bases). V dropped 5 bases and J dropped 5 bases, with 21 bases sitting between them. The CDR3 covers 16 residues. CDR3 residues: CASSPSRTRRRETQYF. In DNA, the CDR3 is TGTGCCAGCAGTCCGAGTAGAACTAGACGTCGTGAGACCCAGTACTTC.

This clonotype occurred a few times. This chain joins TRBV10-3 and TRBJ2-4; 8 positions agree with TRBD1. The CDR3 runs 15 residues. Looked up from germline, CDR1 is ENHRY and CDR2 is SYGVKD. With 3 bases clipped from V and 7 bases from J, the junction kept 8 bases outside the gene matches. The CDR3 DNA reads as TGTGCCATCAGTGATTCCCAGGGGGCTCAGAACATTCAGTACTTC. This encodes CAISDSQGAQNIQYF.

The chain recombines TRBV4-1 with TRBJ2-1; either TRBD1 or TRBD2 may supply D (5 bases each). The CDR3 loop spans 15 amino acids. V gave up 6 bases and J gave up 3 bases, with 15 bases separating them. The V gene's germline CDR1 is MGHRA and CDR2 YSYEKL. CDR3 loop: CASRLQEDIYNEQFF. The CDR3 DNA is TGCGCCAGCAGACTACAGGAGGATATCTACAATGAGCAGTTCTTC.

This chain uses TRBV7-8 with TRBJ2-3, with 9 bases that match TRBD2. V lost 1 base and J lost 6; bases outside the gene matches: 14. The germline gives CDR1 SGHVS, CDR2 FQNEAQ. The CDR3 sequence is 18 residues long. The CDR3 reads CASSLVTSLAGFVDTQYF. CDR3 DNA: TGTGCCAGCAGCTTAGTTACCTCGCTAGCGGGATTTGTGGATACGCAGTATTTT.

The V gene is TRBV3-1, the J gene TRBJ2-7; D tentatively fits TRBD1 or TRBD2 (5 bases each). This CDR3 spans 12 amino acids. V was shortened by 4 bases and J by 2 bases, with 6 bases between the two germline ends. Germline CDR1 is LGHDT and CDR2 is YNNKEL (reference sequence). The CDR3 protein is CASSRGPYEQYF. CDR3 sequence (DNA): TGTGCCAGCAGCCGGGGACCCTACGAGCAGTACTTC.

The CDR3 loop is CASSLAGYGDTQYF. The CDR3 region has the DNA TGTGCCAGCAGCTTAGCGGGTTATGGGGATACGCAGTATTTT. The V and J genes are TRBV7-3 and TRBJ2-3; maybe TRBD2 (5 bases). Germline CDR1 and CDR2: SGHTA and FQGTGA. Trimming pared 2 bases from V and 6 bases from J, leaving 12 bases between. This CDR3 has 14 amino acids.

This clonotype was detected once. This chain connects TRBV7-6 to TRBJ2-3; D not resolved. This CDR3 spans 14 amino acids. CDR1 and CDR2 from the germline V gene are SGHVS and FNYEAQ. Trimming took 3 bases from V and 2 from J, leaving 9 bases between them. DNA of the CDR3: TGTGCCAGCAGCTTCGACCGAATCACAGATACGCAGTATTTT. Its protein is CASSFDRITDTQYF.

The CDR3 DNA reads TGCGCCAGCAGCTTGGAACTGGATTCCTACAATGAGCAGTTCTTC. Translated: CASSLELDSYNEQFF. The J gene is TRBJ2-1, the V gene TRBV5-1, with D unclear. This CDR3 has 15 residues. The germline V and J ends were trimmed by 0 bases and 1 base, with 8 bases remaining between them. CDR1 and CDR2 (germline): SGHRS, YFSETQ.

This clonotype was counted between two and nine times. This rearrangement joins TRBV6-1 to TRBJ2-1; 9 bases are shared with TRBD1. The germline gives CDR1 MNHNS, CDR2 SASEGT. With 5 bases clipped from V and 2 bases from J, the junction kept 7 bases outside the gene matches. This CDR3 is 16 amino acids long. The CDR3 region is CASSPGTGSTYNEQFF. CDR3 in DNA: TGTGCCAGCAGTCCCGGGACAGGGTCTACCTACAATGAGCAGTTCTTC.

The J gene is TRBJ2-1, the V gene TRBV20-1; D is perhaps TRBD2 (6 bases). There are 15 residues in the CDR3. Trimming took off 4 bases at V and 8 bases at J, with 21 bases between the two ends. CDR1 and CDR2 from the germline V gene are DFQATT and SNEGSKA (reference sequence). CDR3 protein: CSAISSAPPNYEQFF. In DNA, the CDR3 is TGCAGTGCTATCTCTAGCGCTCCTCCCAACTATGAGCAGTTCTTC.

The genes are TRBV4-1 and TRBJ2-7; D is perhaps TRBD2 (6 bases). CDR1 is MGHRA, CDR2 YSYEKL, per germline. Trimming removed 6 bases at V and 7 bases at J, with 13 bases between. There are 12 residues in the CDR3. The CDR3 here is CASRELAGEQYF. CDR3 DNA: TGCGCCAGCAGAGAACTAGCAGGGGAGCAGTACTTC.

In this sample, this clonotype turned up a few times. The rearrangement uses TRBV5-1 and TRBJ2-3; the match to TRBD2 covers 16 bases. The germline V gene has CDR1 SGHRS and CDR2 YFSETQ. Trimming at V came to 3 bases and at J to 2 bases, leaving 6 bases not matched to a gene. This CDR3 region has 18 residues. CDR3 bases: TGCGCCAGCAGCTCGGGACTAGCGGGAGGGCTGATCACAGATACGCAGTATTTT. Translating gives CASSSGLAGGLITDTQYF.